This T cell receptor beta chain emerged from a study of shared clonotypes between healthy human individuals. Trimming removed 7 bases at V and 2 bases at J, with 12 bases between. The CDR3 totals 12 residues. CDR1 and CDR2 (germline): SQVTM, ANQGSEA. Using immunoSEQ multiplex PCR, the repertoire was profiled, and TCRdb retains in-frame clones only, with some absent. The profile shows approximately 2.1 million clones, just over 90% of them singletons. This clone has just one count. The sample was naive CD4+ T cells from PBMCs. Subset in this sample: CD45RA+ positively selected. The rearrangement links TRBV29-1 to TRBJ2-7, with D possibly TRBD1 on 6 matching bases. The TCR sequence derives from a man between 18 and 29 years old in good health. Some clones in this sample may be carry-over from other donors' samples. The CDR3 sequence is CSAGTLPYEQYF. The DNA for the CDR3 is TGCAGCGCTGGGACATTACCCTACGAGCAGTACTTC.